A selection of T cell receptor beta chains follows, all from one sample in a study of T cell responses to AZD1222 COVID-19 vaccine. Clones were read by immunoSEQ multiplex PCR, and TCRdb kept only the in-frame ones, dropping some. Here the sample spans fewer than 200,000 clones, approximately 94% being singletons. Specimen: peripheral blood, collected 28 days after the second AZD1222 dose. The receptors shown here come from an adult who received the AZD1222 COVID-19 vaccine. The CDR3 runs from the conserved cysteine through the conserved F or W. Each record gives: D gene, J gene, clone size, V gene, CDR3 protein, CDR3 DNA. The D gene is left open where the match is weak. The size field is filled for only some rows; it gives once, few, many or a size class.

D gene: -
J gene: TRBJ1-2
clone size: -
V gene: TRBV18
CDR3 protein: CASSPIVAGYTF
CDR3 DNA: TGTGCCAGCTCCCCTATAGTGGCAGGCTACACCTTC

D gene: TRBD1
J gene: TRBJ1-2
clone size: once
V gene: TRBV7-9
CDR3 protein: CASSRDRVVGYTF
CDR3 DNA: TGTGCCAGCAGCCGGGACAGAGTAGTGGGCTACACCTTC

D gene: TRBD1
J gene: TRBJ2-5
clone size: -
V gene: TRBV6-1
CDR3 protein: CASSLTPDRGETQYF
CDR3 DNA: TGTGCCAGCAGCCTCACCCCGGACAGGGGAGAGACCCAGTACTTC

D gene: -
J gene: TRBJ2-7
clone size: -
V gene: TRBV1
CDR3 protein: CTSSQEAGLAETYEQYF
CDR3 DNA: TGCACCAGCAGCCAAGAGGCTGGACTAGCGGAAACCTACGAGCAGTACTTC

D gene: -
J gene: TRBJ2-1
clone size: -
V gene: TRBV11-3
CDR3 protein: CASSLGDREQFF
CDR3 DNA: TGTGCCAGCAGCTTAGGCGATCGTGAGCAGTTCTTC

D gene: TRBD1
J gene: TRBJ2-3
clone size: -
V gene: TRBV3-1/TRBV3-2
CDR3 protein: CASSPGTGGKDTQYF
CDR3 DNA: TGTGCCAGCAGCCCTGGGACAGGGGGGAAAGATACGCAGTATTTT

D gene: -
J gene: TRBJ1-1
clone size: -
V gene: TRBV11-3
CDR3 protein: CASSLTSTTEAFF
CDR3 DNA: TGTGCCAGCAGCTTAACTTCGACCACTGAAGCTTTCTTT

D gene: -
J gene: TRBJ1-1
clone size: -
V gene: TRBV10-3
CDR3 protein: CAIGSRENTEAFF
CDR3 DNA: TGTGCCATCGGTAGCAGGGAGAACACTGAAGCTTTCTTT

D gene: -
J gene: TRBJ1-5
clone size: -
V gene: TRBV5-1
CDR3 protein: CASSFGPGFGDQPQHF
CDR3 DNA: TGCGCCAGCAGCTTTGGGCCGGGGTTTGGAGATCAGCCCCAGCATTTT

D gene: TRBD2
J gene: TRBJ2-7
clone size: -
V gene: TRBV5-4
CDR3 protein: CASSSGGATSMDDEQYF
CDR3 DNA: TGTGCCAGCAGCTCGGGGGGGGCGACAAGTATGGACGACGAGCAGTACTTC

D gene: TRBD2
J gene: TRBJ2-5
clone size: once
V gene: TRBV18
CDR3 protein: CASSPLPSGGQETQYF
CDR3 DNA: TGTGCCAGCTCACCACTTCCTAGCGGGGGTCAAGAGACCCAGTACTTC

D gene: -
J gene: TRBJ1-4
clone size: -
V gene: TRBV15
CDR3 protein: CATSREPKGPLFF
CDR3 DNA: TGTGCCACCAGCAGAGAACCCAAGGGCCCTCTGTTTTTT

D gene: -
J gene: TRBJ1-6
clone size: once
V gene: TRBV3-1/TRBV3-2
CDR3 protein: CASSQGLSSYNSPLHF
CDR3 DNA: TGTGCCAGCAGCCAAGGACTGAGCTCCTATAATTCACCCCTCCACTTT

D gene: -
J gene: TRBJ2-2
clone size: -
V gene: TRBV6-5
CDR3 protein: CASSYSQPNTGELFF
CDR3 DNA: TGTGCCAGCAGTTACTCCCAGCCGAACACCGGGGAGCTGTTTTTT

D gene: -
J gene: TRBJ2-4
clone size: -
V gene: TRBV27
CDR3 protein: CASRARGTKNIQYF
CDR3 DNA: TGTGCCAGCAGGGCCCGGGGAACGAAAAACATTCAGTACTTC

D gene: -
J gene: TRBJ1-6
clone size: -
V gene: TRBV12-3/TRBV12-4
CDR3 protein: CASGLRGNSPLHF
CDR3 DNA: TGTGCCAGCGGATTGAGAGGGAATTCACCCCTCCACTTT

D gene: TRBD1
J gene: TRBJ1-2
clone size: -
V gene: TRBV24-1
CDR3 protein: CATSDSTGNYGYTF
CDR3 DNA: TGTGCCACCAGTGACTCGACAGGGAACTATGGCTACACCTTC

D gene: -
J gene: TRBJ1-1
clone size: -
V gene: TRBV4-3
CDR3 protein: CASSTRTGGTEAFF
CDR3 DNA: TGCGCCAGCAGCACCCGGACGGGAGGCACTGAAGCTTTCTTT

D gene: -
J gene: TRBJ1-6
clone size: -
V gene: TRBV7-2
CDR3 protein: CASSTREGVLSPLHF
CDR3 DNA: TGTGCCAGCAGCACCCGGGAGGGGGTCTTATCACCCCTCCACTTT

D gene: -
J gene: TRBJ2-7
clone size: -
V gene: TRBV5-4
CDR3 protein: CASSPSGFYYEQYF
CDR3 DNA: TGTGCCAGCAGCCCATCGGGATTCTACTACGAGCAGTACTTC

D gene: -
J gene: TRBJ2-7
clone size: -
V gene: TRBV5-1
CDR3 protein: CASSSPSTYEQYF
CDR3 DNA: TGCGCCAGCAGCTCACCGTCTACCTACGAGCAGTACTTC

D gene: TRBD1
J gene: TRBJ1-2
clone size: -
V gene: TRBV9
CDR3 protein: CASSVAQGAGYGYTF
CDR3 DNA: TGTGCCAGCAGCGTGGCACAGGGGGCGGGCTATGGCTACACCTTC

D gene: TRBD2
J gene: TRBJ2-3
clone size: -
V gene: TRBV3-1/TRBV3-2
CDR3 protein: CASSQGGGPSTDTQYF
CDR3 DNA: TGTGCCAGCAGCCAGGGCGGGGGACCCTCCACAGATACGCAGTATTTT

D gene: -
J gene: TRBJ1-3
clone size: -
V gene: TRBV16
CDR3 protein: CASSLSPGQNSGNTIYF
CDR3 DNA: TGTGCCAGCAGCCTATCCCCCGGGCAAAACTCTGGAAACACCATATATTTT

D gene: -
J gene: TRBJ2-7
clone size: -
V gene: TRBV4-2
CDR3 protein: CASSQGQTRTYEQYF
CDR3 DNA: TGTGCCAGCAGCCAAGGACAGACTCGCACCTACGAGCAGTACTTC

D gene: TRBD1
J gene: TRBJ2-1
clone size: -
V gene: TRBV27
CDR3 protein: CASSLQGSSYNEQFF
CDR3 DNA: TGTGCCAGCAGTCTACAGGGGAGCTCCTACAATGAGCAGTTCTTC

D gene: -
J gene: TRBJ1-5
clone size: -
V gene: TRBV5-5
CDR3 protein: CASSLSGSGPQHF
CDR3 DNA: TGTGCCAGCAGCTTGAGCGGGTCGGGGCCCCAGCATTTT

D gene: -
J gene: TRBJ2-1
clone size: -
V gene: TRBV7-3
CDR3 protein: CASSSPGGNEQFF
CDR3 DNA: TGTGCCAGCAGCTCCCCCGGTGGGAATGAGCAGTTCTTC

D gene: TRBD1
J gene: TRBJ2-7
clone size: -
V gene: TRBV19
CDR3 protein: CASSTGTGGNYEQYF
CDR3 DNA: TGTGCCAGTAGTACCGGGACAGGGGGAAACTACGAGCAGTACTTC

D gene: -
J gene: TRBJ1-5
clone size: -
V gene: TRBV7-8
CDR3 protein: CASSMGGHQPQHF
CDR3 DNA: TGTGCCAGCAGCATGGGGGGGCATCAGCCCCAGCATTTT

D gene: -
J gene: TRBJ1-4
clone size: -
V gene: TRBV7-2
CDR3 protein: CASSLAGPSFFEKLFF
CDR3 DNA: TGTGCCAGCAGCTTAGCCGGGCCCAGCTTTTTTGAAAAACTGTTTTTT

D gene: TRBD2
J gene: TRBJ2-5
clone size: once
V gene: TRBV29-1
CDR3 protein: CSIDPTPGLAEETQYF
CDR3 DNA: TGCAGCATTGATCCCACTCCGGGACTAGCGGAAGAGACCCAGTACTTC

D gene: -
J gene: TRBJ1-2
clone size: -
V gene: TRBV7-2
CDR3 protein: CASSYPRTWIGDGYTF
CDR3 DNA: TGTGCCAGCAGCTATCCCCGGACATGGATTGGGGATGGCTACACCTTC

D gene: -
J gene: TRBJ2-7
clone size: -
V gene: TRBV11-2
CDR3 protein: CASSLRGGVYEQYF
CDR3 DNA: TGTGCCAGCAGCTTAAGAGGAGGGGTCTACGAGCAGTACTTC

D gene: -
J gene: TRBJ2-3
clone size: once
V gene: TRBV7-2
CDR3 protein: CASSVYTGTDTQYF
CDR3 DNA: TGTGCCAGCAGCGTATACACCGGCACAGATACGCAGTATTTT

D gene: TRBD1
J gene: TRBJ2-7
clone size: -
V gene: TRBV27
CDR3 protein: CASSMTGGASYEQYF
CDR3 DNA: TGTGCCAGCAGTATGACAGGGGGCGCTTCCTACGAGCAGTACTTC

D gene: TRBD1
J gene: TRBJ1-1
clone size: -
V gene: TRBV10-1
CDR3 protein: CASSEPGQGSSEAFF
CDR3 DNA: TGCGCCAGCAGTGAACCGGGACAGGGCTCTTCTGAAGCTTTCTTT

D gene: -
J gene: TRBJ1-3
clone size: -
V gene: TRBV2
CDR3 protein: CASSLDRSSGNTIYF
CDR3 DNA: TGTGCCAGCAGTCTGGACAGAAGCTCTGGAAACACCATATATTTT